Presented here are 28 T cell receptor beta chains from one specimen sequenced in a study of T cell responses to AZD1222 COVID-19 vaccine. Produced via immunoSEQ multiplex PCR; TCRdb's table is partial and in-frame only. The table lists about 100,000 clones, 70% to 90% of them singletons. Here the sequenced sample was peripheral blood, taken on day 0 of MenACWY control vaccination. The origin of the receptors is an adult in good health.

The chain joins TRBV18 to TRBJ1-2; TRBD1 matches at 7 bases. The CDR3 spans 16 residues. The trim removed 2 bases at V and 2 bases at J, leaving 8 bases unmatched. Germline CDR1 KGHSH, CDR2 LQKENI. In DNA form, the CDR3 reads TGTGCCAGCTCACCAAGCGCTACGGGACAGAACTATGGCTACACCTTC. Protein product: CASSPSATGQNYGYTF. Together with reference TRBV18 and TRBJ1-2, the CDR3 gives the full variable domain: NAGVMQNPRHLVRRRGQEARLRCSPMKGHSHVYWYRQLPEEGLKFMVYLQKENIIDESGMPKERFSAEFPKEGPSILRIQQVVRGDSAAYFCASSPSATGQNYGYTFGSGTRLTVV.

The chain uses TRBV30 and TRBJ1-5, with D possibly being TRBD1 (5 bases). V lost 0 bases and J lost 9, with 6 bases in between. Germline CDR1 is GTSNPN and CDR2 is SVGIG (reference sequence). CDR3 size: 11 residues. CDR3 sequence (DNA): TGTGCCTGGAGTGTGGGGGGGCCCCAGCATTTT. Translation gives CAWSVGGPQHF.

The gene calls are TRBV7-2 and TRBJ1-1, with D unclear. V lost 0 bases and J lost 4, with 9 bases in between. Germline V gene data show CDR1 as SGHTA and CDR2 as FQGNSA. The CDR3 covers 14 residues. CDR3 sequence (DNA): TGTGCCAGCAGCTTAGCGTCCCTGGCCACTGAAGCTTTCTTT. It translates to CASSLASLATEAFF.

The rearrangement uses TRBV2 and TRBJ2-1, with D maybe TRBD2 (6 bases). Per the germline V gene, CDR1 is SNHLY and CDR2 is FYNNEI. V shed 6 bases and J shed 1 base, with 16 bases lying between them. The CDR3 is 16 residues long. CDR3 in DNA: TGTGCCAGCAGGGGGGGACTCGGGTATTCCTACAATGAGCAGTTCTTC. Translated: CASRGGLGYSYNEQFF.

V usage is TRBV7-2 and J usage is TRBJ1-1, with D tentatively TRBD1 (6 bases). The germline V gene has CDR1 SGHTA and CDR2 FQGNSA. The CDR3 contains 15 residues. Trimming pared 5 bases from V and 3 bases from J, leaving 16 bases between. The CDR3 DNA follows: TGTGCCAGCAGCCACAGGGTGGGGGTCGACACTGAAGCTTTCTTT. Residues: CASSHRVGVDTEAFF. Supplemented by reference TRBV7-2 and TRBJ1-1, the full variable domain reads GAGVSQSPSNKVTEKGKDVELRCDPISGHTALYWYRQSLGQGLEFLIYFQGNSAPDKSGLPSDRFSAERTGGSVSTLTIQRTQQEDSAVYLCASSHRVGVDTEAFFGQGTRLTVV.

The chain recombines TRBV5-5 with TRBJ2-7, with a possible D match to TRBD2 (6 bases). This CDR3 has 16 amino acids. From germline, CDR1 is SGHKS and CDR2 YYEKEE (reference sequence). Trimming removed 0 bases from V and 2 bases from J, with 15 bases in between. The CDR3 bases are TGTGCCAGCAGCTTGGCCTTCCGGGACTTGACCTACGAGCAGTACTTC. Amino acids: CASSLAFRDLTYEQYF.

This chain connects TRBV29-1 to TRBJ1-2; 10 bases line up with TRBD1. Germline values: CDR1 SQVTM, CDR2 ANQGSEA. The CDR3 covers 12 residues. V shed 6 bases, J shed 5 bases, and the junction held 3 bases outside the gene matches. The CDR3 here is CSVGGQGYGYTF. The CDR3 DNA is TGCAGCGTGGGGGGACAGGGGTATGGCTACACCTTC.

In this sample, this clone turned up a few times. This CDR3 is CASKTGRNQPQHF. The CDR3 DNA follows: TGTGCCAGCAAGACAGGGCGGAATCAGCCCCAGCATTTT. The chain couples TRBV12-3 or TRBV12-4 to TRBJ1-5; 7 bases map to TRBD1. V lost 7 bases and J lost 4; bases outside the gene matches: 4. This CDR3 is built from 13 residues.

The table lists this clone with a few counts. The rearrangement joins TRBV7-2 to TRBJ2-3; D ambiguous. V was trimmed by 0 bases and J by 2 bases, leaving 9 bases between them. Germline V lookup: CDR1 SGHTA, CDR2 FQGNSA. CDR3 size: 15 residues. CDR3 in DNA: TGTGCCAGCAGCTTAGCAGCGCCTCCCACAGATACGCAGTATTTT. The encoded protein is CASSLAAPPTDTQYF.

This clone was picked up one time. The chain recombines TRBV29-1 with TRBJ1-1, with TRBD1 as a possible D gene (6 bases). The length of the CDR3 is 15 residues. Germline V gene lookup returns CDR1 SQVTM and CDR2 ANQGSEA. V lost 3 bases and J lost 1, with 15 bases in between. The CDR3: CSVDQGPLTNTEAFF. CDR3 coding DNA: TGCAGCGTTGACCAGGGGCCCTTAACGAACACTGAAGCTTTCTTT.

The chain couples TRBV13 to TRBJ1-3, with D possibly matching TRBD1 (5 bases). Trimming stripped 4 bases from V and 0 bases from J, with 10 bases between. The CDR3 has 15 residues. Germline V lookup: CDR1 PRHDT, CDR2 FYEKMQ (reference sequence). The CDR3 DNA is TGTGCCAGCAGCTCTGGGGGGTTCTCTGGAAACACCATATATTTT. Translation: CASSSGGFSGNTIYF.

The chain has TRBV6-5 and TRBJ1-5; 9 positions match TRBD1. J gave up 1 base and V 6 bases, and 4 bases lay outside the gene matches. This CDR3 region has 15 residues. Germline lookup yields CDR1 MNHEY and CDR2 SVGAGI. CDR3 DNA: TGTGCCAGCAGGTCCGGACAGGGGAGCAATCAGCCCCAGCATTTT. It translates to CASRSGQGSNQPQHF.

The chain combines TRBV10-1 with TRBJ1-1; no reliable D call. Deletions cut 9 bases from V and 4 bases from J, with 15 bases between. Germline V gene lookup returns CDR1 WNHNN and CDR2 SYGVQD (reference sequence). This CDR3 contains 13 residues. Here the CDR3 DNA reads TGCGCCAGTTCAATCCCCGGAGCCACTGAAGCTTTCTTT. Encoded protein: CASSIPGATEAFF.

This chain links TRBV18 with TRBJ1-4; no reliable D call. CDR3 length: 21 amino acids. Trimming left V 3 bases short and J 0 bases short, with 26 bases between. The germline V gene has CDR1 KGHSH and CDR2 LQKENI. The CDR3 coding sequence is TGTGCCAGCTCACCTCCCCGGCAAGGGATAGCCTCATGGGCAACTAATGAAAAACTGTTTTTT. Protein: CASSPPRQGIASWATNEKLFF. The full variable domain, its missing parts supplied by reference TRBV18 and TRBJ1-4, is NAGVMQNPRHLVRRRGQEARLRCSPMKGHSHVYWYRQLPEEGLKFMVYLQKENIIDESGMPKERFSAEFPKEGPSILRIQQVVRGDSAAYFCASSPPRQGIASWATNEKLFFGSGTQLSVL.

The V call is TRBV3-1 (or the pseudogene TRBV3-2), the J call TRBJ2-7; D is undetermined. The CDR3 contains 14 residues. Trimming pared 1 base from V and 2 bases from J, leaving 9 bases between. Germline-derived CDR1 and CDR2 are LGHDT and YNNKEL (reference sequence). CDR3 in DNA: TGTGCCAGCAGCCAAGGACAAACTCCCTACGAGCAGTACTTC. Translating it yields CASSQGQTPYEQYF.

The chain employs TRBV12-3 or TRBV12-4 and TRBJ1-2; possible D gene TRBD1, 6 bases. Trimming removed 5 bases at V and 4 bases at J, with 11 bases between. The CDR3 totals 13 residues. The CDR3 here is CASSPDRLYGYTF. The DNA of the CDR3 is TGTGCCAGCAGTCCCGACAGGCTCTATGGCTACACCTTC.

This CDR3 is CASSQPRREQFF. DNA for the CDR3: TGTGCCAGCAGCCAGCCCCGTCGTGAGCAGTTCTTC. The chain has TRBV6-2 or TRBV6-3 and TRBJ2-1; no clear D gene. Germline CDR1 and CDR2: MNHEY and SVGEGT. Between the trimmed V and J ends, which lost 6 bases and 9 bases, there was a span of 12 bases. The CDR3 consists of 12 residues.

The chain combines TRBV28 with TRBJ2-3; 7 nucleotides align to TRBD1. The ends lost 8 bases at V and 0 bases at J; junction bases unmatched: 11. This CDR3 is 16 amino acids long. The germline gives CDR1 MDHEN, CDR2 SYDVKM. CDR3: CASLPPTGISTDTQYF. The DNA of the CDR3 is TGTGCCAGCCTCCCCCCGACAGGGATCAGCACAGATACGCAGTATTTT.

The chain employs TRBV6-5 and TRBJ2-7; D not certain. Germline lookup yields CDR1 MNHEY and CDR2 SVGAGI. The V end lost 0 bases, the J end lost 4 bases, and 10 bases lay between the germline ends. The CDR3 spans 14 residues. The CDR3 sequence is CASSYSSGLYEQYF. The CDR3 DNA reads as TGTGCCAGCAGTTACTCGAGTGGTCTATACGAGCAGTACTTC.

The chain couples TRBV3-1 (or the pseudogene TRBV3-2) to TRBJ1-5, with a tentative D call TRBD1 (5 bases). This CDR3 is built from 15 residues. Deletions cut 0 bases from V and 3 bases from J, with 9 bases between. Germline V gene data show CDR1 as LGHDT and CDR2 as YNNKEL (reference sequence). CDR3 residues: CASSQDTRANQPQHF. In DNA, the CDR3 is TGTGCCAGCAGCCAAGACACCAGGGCCAATCAGCCCCAGCATTTT.

The J gene is TRBJ2-3, the V gene TRBV4-1; 9 nucleotides match TRBD2. Per the germline V gene, CDR1 is MGHRA and CDR2 is YSYEKL. The CDR3 contains 16 residues. J gave up 3 bases and V 3 bases, and 7 bases lay outside the gene matches. This chain's CDR3 is CASSHLSGSSTDTQYF. The CDR3 bases are TGCGCCAGCAGCCACCTTAGCGGGAGTTCGACAGATACGCAGTATTTT.

The chain carries TRBV28 and TRBJ2-7, with TRBD2 as a possible D gene (6 bases). The CDR3 totals 12 residues. V was cut by 2 bases and J by 4 bases, with 6 bases left in between. Germline V gene data show CDR1 as MDHEN and CDR2 as SYDVKM. The DNA of the CDR3 is TGTGCCAGCAGTTTAGGAGGGTACGAGCAGTACTTC. Encoded protein: CASSLGGYEQYF.

V and J are TRBV9 and TRBJ1-4, with 7 bases matching TRBD1. CDR1 and CDR2 from the germline V gene are SGDLS and YYNGEE. Trimming removed 4 bases from V and 7 bases from J; junction bases left unmatched: 10. The CDR3 has 15 residues. The CDR3 region has the DNA TGTGCCAGCAGCTATGGGACAGTATTCGGTGAAAAACTGTTTTTT. Protein sequence: CASSYGTVFGEKLFF.

This clone was seen once. The genes are TRBV6-5 and TRBJ1-1, with TRBD1 as a possible D gene (6 bases). The V gene lost 5 bases and the J gene lost 5 bases, with 18 bases spanning the gap. The CDR3 spans 15 residues. Germline CDR1 reads MNHEY; CDR2 reads SVGAGI. This chain's CDR3 is CASSTTYRVGTEAFF. The CDR3, as DNA: TGTGCCAGCAGTACGACCTACAGGGTGGGGACTGAAGCTTTCTTT.

The chain joins TRBV27 to TRBJ1-2; the D is unclear. Germline V CDR1 and CDR2: MNHEY, SMNVEV (reference sequence). The CDR3 loop spans 15 amino acids. Between the trimmed V and J ends, which lost 6 bases and 7 bases, there was a span of 21 bases. Here the CDR3 DNA reads TGTGCCAGCAGCCCCAGACGGATTGTCTCGGGTGGCTACACCTTC. Translating it yields CASSPRRIVSGGYTF.

The chain joins TRBV11-2 to TRBJ2-1, with 9 bases lining up with TRBD2. The V gene's germline CDR1 is SGHAT and CDR2 FQNNGV. The V segment lost 3 bases and the J segment 6 bases; nucleotides outside the gene matches: 9. The CDR3 sequence is 16 residues long. As DNA, the CDR3 is TGTGCCAGCAGCTTTCTGGATCTAGCGGGATTCAATGAGCAGTTCTTC. This sequence encodes CASSFLDLAGFNEQFF. The full variable domain, rest sourced from reference TRBV11-2 and TRBJ2-1, is EAGVAQSPRYKIIEKRQSVAFWCNPISGHATLYWYQQILGQGPKLLIQFQNNGVVDDSQLPKDRFSAERLKGVDSTLKIQPAKLEDSAVYLCASSFLDLAGFNEQFFGPGTRLTVL.

This chain joins TRBV7-2 and TRBJ2-1, with 9 bases that match TRBD1. The CDR3 contains 15 residues. Germline CDR1 and CDR2: SGHTA and FQGNSA. Trimming cost V 11 bases and J 3 bases; bases outside gene matches: 11. CDR3 region: CASLSGTGLYNEQFF. In DNA, the CDR3 is TGTGCCTCCTTGTCTGGGACAGGGCTCTACAATGAGCAGTTCTTC.

J is TRBJ2-1 and V is TRBV28; D uncertain. Germline lookup yields CDR1 MDHEN and CDR2 SYDVKM. V gave up 5 bases and J gave up 4 bases, with 18 bases separating them. The CDR3 spans 16 residues. DNA of the CDR3: TGTGCCAGCAGTCCATCCAGGCTTGTCGTGTACAATGAGCAGTTCTTC. It is translated as CASSPSRLVVYNEQFF.